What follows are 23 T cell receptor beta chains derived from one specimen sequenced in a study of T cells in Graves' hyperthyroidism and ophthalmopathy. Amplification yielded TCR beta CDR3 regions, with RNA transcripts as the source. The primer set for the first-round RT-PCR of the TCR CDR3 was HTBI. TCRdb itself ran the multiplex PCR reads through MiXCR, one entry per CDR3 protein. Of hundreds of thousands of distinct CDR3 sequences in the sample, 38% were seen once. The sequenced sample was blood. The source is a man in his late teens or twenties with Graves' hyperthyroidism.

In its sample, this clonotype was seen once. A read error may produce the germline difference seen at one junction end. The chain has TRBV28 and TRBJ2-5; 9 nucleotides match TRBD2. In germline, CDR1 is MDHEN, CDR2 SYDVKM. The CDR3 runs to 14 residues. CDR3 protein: CSSIRGGRVETQYF. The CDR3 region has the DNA TGTTCCAGCATCCGTGGCGGGAGGGTAGAGACCCAGTACTTC. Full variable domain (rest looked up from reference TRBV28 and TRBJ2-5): DVKVTQSSRYLVKRTGEKVFLECVQDMDHENMFWYRQDPGLGLRLIYFSYDVKMKEKGDIPEGYSVSREKKERFSLILESASTNQTSMYLCSSIRGGRVETQYFGPGTRLLVL.

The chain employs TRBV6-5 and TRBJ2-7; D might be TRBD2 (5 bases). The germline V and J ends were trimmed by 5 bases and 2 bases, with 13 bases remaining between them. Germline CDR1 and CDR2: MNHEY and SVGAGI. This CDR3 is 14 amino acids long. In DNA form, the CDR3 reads TGTGCCAGCAGTCCTGTAGGACTTGCCTACGAGCAGTACTTC. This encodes CASSPVGLAYEQYF.

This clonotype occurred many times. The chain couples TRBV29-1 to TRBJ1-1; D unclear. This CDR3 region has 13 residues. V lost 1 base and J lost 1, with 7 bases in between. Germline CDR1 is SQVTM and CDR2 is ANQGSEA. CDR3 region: CSVEVEWNTEAFF. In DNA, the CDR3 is TGCAGCGTTGAAGTGGAATGGAACACTGAAGCTTTCTTT.

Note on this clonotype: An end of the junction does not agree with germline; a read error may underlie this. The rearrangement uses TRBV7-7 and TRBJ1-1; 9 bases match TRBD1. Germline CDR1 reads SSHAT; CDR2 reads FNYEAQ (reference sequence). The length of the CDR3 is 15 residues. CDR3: CASSPLPGQGLQAFF. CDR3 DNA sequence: TGTGCTAGCAGTCCTTTACCGGGACAGGGCCTGCAAGCTTTCTTT.

The CDR3 DNA reads as TGTGCCAGCAGTGGGTACAGGAATAGCAATGGCTACACCTTC. It codes for CASSGYRNSNGYTF. The chain couples TRBV2 to TRBJ1-2, with D perhaps TRBD1 (5 bases). Looked up from germline, CDR1 is SNHLY and CDR2 is FYNNEI. This CDR3 spans 14 amino acids. Trimming shortened V by 4 bases and J by 6 bases, and 15 bases separated the two germline ends.

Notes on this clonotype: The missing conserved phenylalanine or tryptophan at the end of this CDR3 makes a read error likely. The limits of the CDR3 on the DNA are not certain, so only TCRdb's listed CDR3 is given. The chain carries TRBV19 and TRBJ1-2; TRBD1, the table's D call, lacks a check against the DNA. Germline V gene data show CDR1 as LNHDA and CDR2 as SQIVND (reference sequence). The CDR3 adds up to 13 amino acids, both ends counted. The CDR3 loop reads CASRQLQGNGCTL.

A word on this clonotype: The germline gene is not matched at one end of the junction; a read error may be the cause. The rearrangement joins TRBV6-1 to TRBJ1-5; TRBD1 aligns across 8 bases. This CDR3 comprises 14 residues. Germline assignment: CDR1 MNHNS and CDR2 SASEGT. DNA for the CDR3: TGTGCCAGCAGTCGTCGACAGGGGACTAGCCCCCGGCATTTT. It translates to CASSRRQGTSPRHF.

CDR3 sequence: CASSQGGVYTIYF. The DNA of the CDR3 is TGCGCCAGCAGCCAAGGGGGCGTGTACACCATATATTTT. The rearrangement links TRBV4-1 to TRBJ1-3; perhaps TRBD1 as D (5 bases). The CDR3 is 13 amino acids. V lost 1 base and J 8 bases, leaving 9 bases between the germline ends. Germline CDR1 is MGHRA and CDR2 is YSYEKL.

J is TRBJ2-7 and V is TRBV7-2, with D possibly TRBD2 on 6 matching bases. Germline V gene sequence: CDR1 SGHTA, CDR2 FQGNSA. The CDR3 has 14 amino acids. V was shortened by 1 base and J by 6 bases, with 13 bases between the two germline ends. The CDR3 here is CASSLGERVREQYF. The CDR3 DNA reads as TGTGCCAGCAGCTTAGGAGAGCGGGTTCGCGAGCAGTACTTC.

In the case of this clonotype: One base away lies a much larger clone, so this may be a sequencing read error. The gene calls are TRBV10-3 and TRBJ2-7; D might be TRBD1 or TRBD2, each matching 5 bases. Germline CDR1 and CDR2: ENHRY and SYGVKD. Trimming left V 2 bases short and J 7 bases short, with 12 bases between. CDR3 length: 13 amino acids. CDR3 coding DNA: TGTGCCATCAGTGAGGACGGGGCCCAGGAGCAGTACTTC. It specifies CAISEDGAQEQYF.

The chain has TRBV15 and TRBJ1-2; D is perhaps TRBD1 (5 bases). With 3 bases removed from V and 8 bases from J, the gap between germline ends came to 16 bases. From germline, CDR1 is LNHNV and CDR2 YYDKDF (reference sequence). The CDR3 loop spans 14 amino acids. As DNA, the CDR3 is TGTGCCACCAGCAGTGGCCCGACAGATCGAGGCTACACCTTC. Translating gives CATSSGPTDRGYTF.

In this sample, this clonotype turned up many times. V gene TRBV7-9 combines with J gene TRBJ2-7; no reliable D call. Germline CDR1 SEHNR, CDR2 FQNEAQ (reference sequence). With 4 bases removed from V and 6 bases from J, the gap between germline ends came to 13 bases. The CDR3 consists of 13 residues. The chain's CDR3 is CASSSGPTVEQYF. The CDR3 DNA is TGTGCCAGCAGCTCGGGCCCAACAGTCGAGCAGTACTTC.

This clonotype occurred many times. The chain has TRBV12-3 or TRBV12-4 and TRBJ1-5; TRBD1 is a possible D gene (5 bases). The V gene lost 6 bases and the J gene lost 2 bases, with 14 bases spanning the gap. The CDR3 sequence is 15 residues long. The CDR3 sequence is CASSGGGGGNQPQHF. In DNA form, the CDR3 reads TGTGCCAGCAGCGGAGGCGGGGGTGGCAATCAGCCCCAGCATTTT.

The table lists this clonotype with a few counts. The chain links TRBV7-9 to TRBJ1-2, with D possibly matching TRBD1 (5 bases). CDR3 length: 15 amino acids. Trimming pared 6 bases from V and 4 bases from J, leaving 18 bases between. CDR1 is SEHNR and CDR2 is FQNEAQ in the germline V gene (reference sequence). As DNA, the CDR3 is TGTGCCAGCAGACCCGCCGGGGGGGTCTTCTATGGCTACACCTTC. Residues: CASRPAGGVFYGYTF.

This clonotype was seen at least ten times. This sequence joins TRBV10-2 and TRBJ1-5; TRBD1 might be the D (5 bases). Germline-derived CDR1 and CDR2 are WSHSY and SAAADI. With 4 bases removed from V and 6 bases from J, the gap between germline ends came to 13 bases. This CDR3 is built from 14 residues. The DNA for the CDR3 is TGCGCCAGCAGTGCCGGGGGGGGGAGTCAGCCCCAGCATTTT. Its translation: CASSAGGGSQPQHF.

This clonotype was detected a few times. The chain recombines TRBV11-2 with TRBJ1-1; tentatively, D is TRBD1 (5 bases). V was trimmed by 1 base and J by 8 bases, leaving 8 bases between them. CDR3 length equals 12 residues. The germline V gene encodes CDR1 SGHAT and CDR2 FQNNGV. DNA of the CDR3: TGTGCCAGCAGCTTAGGGGGGTGGGAAGCTTTCTTT. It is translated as CASSLGGWEAFF.

The CDR3: CASSPIPDVREAFF. CDR3 nucleotides: TGTGCCAGCAGCCCCATTCCGGACGTCCGTGAAGCTTTCTTT. This chain joins TRBV7-2 and TRBJ1-1; D gene uncertain. This CDR3 is 14 amino acids long. The V end was cut by 5 bases, the J end by 7 bases, with 17 bases between. The germline CDR1 and CDR2 sequences are SGHTA and FQGNSA.

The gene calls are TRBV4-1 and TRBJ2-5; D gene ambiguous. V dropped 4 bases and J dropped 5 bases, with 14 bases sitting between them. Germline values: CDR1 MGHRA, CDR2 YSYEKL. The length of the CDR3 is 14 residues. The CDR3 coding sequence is TGCGCCAGCAGCCGGCTTCGACTTACCGAGACCCAGTACTTC. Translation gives CASSRLRLTETQYF.

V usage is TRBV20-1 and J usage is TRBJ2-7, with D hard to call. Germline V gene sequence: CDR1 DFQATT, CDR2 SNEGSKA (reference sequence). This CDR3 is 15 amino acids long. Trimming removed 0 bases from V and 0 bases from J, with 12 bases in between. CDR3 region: CSARDPVSPSYEQYF. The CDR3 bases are TGCAGTGCTAGAGATCCCGTGAGCCCCTCCTACGAGCAGTACTTC.

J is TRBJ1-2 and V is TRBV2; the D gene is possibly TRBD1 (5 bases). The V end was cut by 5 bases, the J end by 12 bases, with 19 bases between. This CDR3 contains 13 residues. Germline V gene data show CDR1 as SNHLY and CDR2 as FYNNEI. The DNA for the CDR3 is TGTGCCAGCAGTTACATTTCTGGGCAGGGCGACACCTTC. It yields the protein CASSYISGQGDTF. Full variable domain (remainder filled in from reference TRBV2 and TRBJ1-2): EPEVTQTPSHQVTQMGQEVILRCVPISNHLYFYWYRQILGQKVEFLVSFYNNEISEKSEIFDDQFSVERPDGSNFTLKIRSTKLEDSAMYFCASSYISGQGDTFGSGTRLTVV.

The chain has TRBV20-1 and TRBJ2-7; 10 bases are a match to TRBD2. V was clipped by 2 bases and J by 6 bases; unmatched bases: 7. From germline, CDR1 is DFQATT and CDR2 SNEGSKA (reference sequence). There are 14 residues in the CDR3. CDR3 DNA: TGCAGTGCTAGAAAGACACTAGCGGGAAGCGAGCAGTACTTC. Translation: CSARKTLAGSEQYF.

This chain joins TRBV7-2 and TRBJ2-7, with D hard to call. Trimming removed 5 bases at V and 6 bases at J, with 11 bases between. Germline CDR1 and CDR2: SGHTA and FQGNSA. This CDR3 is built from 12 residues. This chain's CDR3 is CASSPPFGEQYF. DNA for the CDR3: TGTGCCAGCAGCCCCCCGTTTGGCGAGCAGTACTTC.

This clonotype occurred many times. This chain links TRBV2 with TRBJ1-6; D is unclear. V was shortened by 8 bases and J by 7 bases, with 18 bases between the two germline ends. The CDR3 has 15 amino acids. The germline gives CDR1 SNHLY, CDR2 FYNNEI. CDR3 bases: TGTGCCAGCCTCGGGGAGCGGACGGACAATTCACCCCTCCACTTT. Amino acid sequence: CASLGERTDNSPLHF.